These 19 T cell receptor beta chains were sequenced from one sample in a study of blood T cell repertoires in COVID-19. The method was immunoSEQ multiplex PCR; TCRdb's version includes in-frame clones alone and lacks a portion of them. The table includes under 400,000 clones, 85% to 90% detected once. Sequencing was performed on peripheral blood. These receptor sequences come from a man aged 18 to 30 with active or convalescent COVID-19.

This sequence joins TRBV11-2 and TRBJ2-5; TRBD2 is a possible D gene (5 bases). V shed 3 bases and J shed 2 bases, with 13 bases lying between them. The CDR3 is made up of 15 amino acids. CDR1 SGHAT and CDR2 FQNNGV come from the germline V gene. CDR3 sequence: CASSFSGRLQETQYF. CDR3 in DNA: TGTGCCAGCAGCTTTTCCGGCCGACTACAAGAGACCCAGTACTTC.

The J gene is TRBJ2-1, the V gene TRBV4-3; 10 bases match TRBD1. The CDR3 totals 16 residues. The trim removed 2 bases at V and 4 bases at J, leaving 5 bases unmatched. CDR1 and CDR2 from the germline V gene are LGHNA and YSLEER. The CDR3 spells CASSQRQGAPYNEQFF. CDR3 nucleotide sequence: TGCGCCAGCAGCCAAAGACAGGGGGCGCCGTACAATGAGCAGTTCTTC.

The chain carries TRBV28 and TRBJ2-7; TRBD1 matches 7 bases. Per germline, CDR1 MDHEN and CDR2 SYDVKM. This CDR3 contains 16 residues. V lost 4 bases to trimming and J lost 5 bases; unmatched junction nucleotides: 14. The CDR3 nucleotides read TGTGCCAGCAGTTCCCTAGGGGGCAGTGTTCCAGACGAGCAGTACTTC. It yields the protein CASSSLGGSVPDEQYF.

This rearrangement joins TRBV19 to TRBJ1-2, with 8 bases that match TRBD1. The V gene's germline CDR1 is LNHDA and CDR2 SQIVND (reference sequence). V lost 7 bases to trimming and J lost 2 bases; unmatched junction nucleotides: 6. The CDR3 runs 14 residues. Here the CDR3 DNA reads TGTGCCAGTACTAGGACAGGGACGAACTATGGCTACACCTTC. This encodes CASTRTGTNYGYTF.

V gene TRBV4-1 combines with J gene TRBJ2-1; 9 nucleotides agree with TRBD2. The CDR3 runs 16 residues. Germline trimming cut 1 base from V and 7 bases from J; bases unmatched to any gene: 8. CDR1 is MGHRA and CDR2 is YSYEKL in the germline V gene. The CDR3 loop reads CASSQVRLAGFNEQFF. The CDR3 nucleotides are TGCGCCAGCAGCCAAGTAAGGCTAGCGGGGTTTAATGAGCAGTTCTTC.

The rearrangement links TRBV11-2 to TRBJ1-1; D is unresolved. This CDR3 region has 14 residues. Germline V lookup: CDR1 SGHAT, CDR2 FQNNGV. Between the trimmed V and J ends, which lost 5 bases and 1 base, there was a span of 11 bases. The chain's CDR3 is CASSQGLRNTEAFF. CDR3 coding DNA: TGTGCCAGCAGCCAAGGACTTAGGAACACTGAAGCTTTCTTT.

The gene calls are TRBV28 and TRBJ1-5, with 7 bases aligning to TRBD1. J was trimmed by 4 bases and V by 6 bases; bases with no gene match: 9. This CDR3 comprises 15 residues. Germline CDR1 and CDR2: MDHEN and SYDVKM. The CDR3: CASSPLTTGNQPQHF. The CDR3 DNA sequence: TGTGCCAGCAGCCCCCTCACGACAGGGAATCAGCCCCAGCATTTT.

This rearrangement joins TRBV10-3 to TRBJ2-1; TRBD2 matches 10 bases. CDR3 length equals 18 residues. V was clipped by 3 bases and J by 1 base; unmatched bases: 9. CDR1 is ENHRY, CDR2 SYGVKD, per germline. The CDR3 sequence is CAISDSSGGGRSYNEQFF. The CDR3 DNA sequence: TGTGCCATCAGTGACTCGAGCGGGGGGGGTAGGTCCTACAATGAGCAGTTCTTC.

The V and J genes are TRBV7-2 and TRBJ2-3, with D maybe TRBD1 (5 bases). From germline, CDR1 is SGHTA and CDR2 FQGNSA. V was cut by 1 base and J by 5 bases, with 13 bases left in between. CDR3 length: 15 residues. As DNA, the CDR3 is TGTGCCAGCAGCTTAGATGTAGGGGTGCTAGATACGCAGTATTTT. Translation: CASSLDVGVLDTQYF.

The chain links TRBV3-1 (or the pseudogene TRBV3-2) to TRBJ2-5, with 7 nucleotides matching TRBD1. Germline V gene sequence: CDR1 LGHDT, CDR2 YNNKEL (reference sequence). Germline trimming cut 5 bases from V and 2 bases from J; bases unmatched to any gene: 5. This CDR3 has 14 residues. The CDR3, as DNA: TGTGCCAGCAGCTTGAGGGACAGACAAGAGACCCAGTACTTC. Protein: CASSLRDRQETQYF.

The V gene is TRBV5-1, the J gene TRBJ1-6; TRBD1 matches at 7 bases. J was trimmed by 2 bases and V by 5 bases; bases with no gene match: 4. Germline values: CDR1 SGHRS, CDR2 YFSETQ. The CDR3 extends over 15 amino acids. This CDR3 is CASRLTGTYNSPLHF. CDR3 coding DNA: TGCGCCAGCAGACTGACAGGGACCTATAATTCACCCCTCCACTTT.

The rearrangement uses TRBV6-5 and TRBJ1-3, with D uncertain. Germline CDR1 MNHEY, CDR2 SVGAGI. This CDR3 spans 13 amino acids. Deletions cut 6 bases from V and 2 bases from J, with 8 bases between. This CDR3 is CASSPGPGNTIYF. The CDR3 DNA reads TGTGCCAGCAGCCCGGGTCCTGGAAACACCATATATTTT.

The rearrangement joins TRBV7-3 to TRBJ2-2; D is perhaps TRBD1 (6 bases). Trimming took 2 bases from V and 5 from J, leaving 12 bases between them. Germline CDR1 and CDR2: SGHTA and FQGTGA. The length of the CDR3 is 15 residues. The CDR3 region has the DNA TGTGCCAGCAGCTTAGGTGGGGACACAACCGGGGAGCTGTTTTTT. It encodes CASSLGGDTTGELFF. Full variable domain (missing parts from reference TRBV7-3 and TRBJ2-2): GAGVSQTPSNKVTEKGKYVELRCDPISGHTALYWYRQSLGQGPEFLIYFQGTGAADDSGLPNDRFFAVRPEGSVSTLKIQRTERGDSAVYLCASSLGGDTTGELFFGEGSRLTVL.

The chain's CDR3 is CASVTGTGWGYTF. In DNA form, the CDR3 reads TGTGCCAGCGTTACCGGGACAGGGTGGGGCTACACCTTC. The V gene is TRBV28, the J gene TRBJ1-2; 9 bases align to TRBD1. Germline values: CDR1 MDHEN, CDR2 SYDVKM. The V segment lost 8 bases and the J segment 8 bases; nucleotides outside the gene matches: 9. The CDR3 is made up of 13 amino acids.

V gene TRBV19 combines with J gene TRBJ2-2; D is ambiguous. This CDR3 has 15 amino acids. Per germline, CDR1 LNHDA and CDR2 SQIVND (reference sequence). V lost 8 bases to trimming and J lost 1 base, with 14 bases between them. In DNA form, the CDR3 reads TGTGCCAGTGGTCAACCACACCGGAACACCGGGGAGCTGTTTTTT. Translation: CASGQPHRNTGELFF.

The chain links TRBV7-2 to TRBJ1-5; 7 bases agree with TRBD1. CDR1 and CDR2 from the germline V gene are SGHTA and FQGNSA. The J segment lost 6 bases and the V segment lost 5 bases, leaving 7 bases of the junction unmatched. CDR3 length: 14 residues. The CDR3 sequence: CASSHGTDVQPQHF. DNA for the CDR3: TGTGCCAGCAGCCATGGGACAGATGTTCAGCCCCAGCATTTT.

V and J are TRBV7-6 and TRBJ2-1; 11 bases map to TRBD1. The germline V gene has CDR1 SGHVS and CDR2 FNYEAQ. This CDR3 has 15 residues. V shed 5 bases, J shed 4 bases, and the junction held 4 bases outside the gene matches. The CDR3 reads CASSRGQGVYNEQFF. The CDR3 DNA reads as TGTGCCAGCAGCCGGGGACAGGGGGTGTACAATGAGCAGTTCTTC.

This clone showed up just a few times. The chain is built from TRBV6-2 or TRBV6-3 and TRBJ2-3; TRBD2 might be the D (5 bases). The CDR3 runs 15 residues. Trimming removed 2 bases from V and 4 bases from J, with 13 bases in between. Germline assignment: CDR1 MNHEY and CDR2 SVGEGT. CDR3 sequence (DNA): TGTGCCAGCAGTTACGCTAGCTATCGCGCAGATACGCAGTATTTT. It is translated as CASSYASYRADTQYF.

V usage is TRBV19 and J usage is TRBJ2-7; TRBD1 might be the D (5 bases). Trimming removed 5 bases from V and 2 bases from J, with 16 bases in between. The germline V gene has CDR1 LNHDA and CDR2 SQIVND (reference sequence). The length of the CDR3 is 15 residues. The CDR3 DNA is TGTGCCAGTAGTTCCCCAGGGTCCTTAACCTACGAGCAGTACTTC. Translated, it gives CASSSPGSLTYEQYF.